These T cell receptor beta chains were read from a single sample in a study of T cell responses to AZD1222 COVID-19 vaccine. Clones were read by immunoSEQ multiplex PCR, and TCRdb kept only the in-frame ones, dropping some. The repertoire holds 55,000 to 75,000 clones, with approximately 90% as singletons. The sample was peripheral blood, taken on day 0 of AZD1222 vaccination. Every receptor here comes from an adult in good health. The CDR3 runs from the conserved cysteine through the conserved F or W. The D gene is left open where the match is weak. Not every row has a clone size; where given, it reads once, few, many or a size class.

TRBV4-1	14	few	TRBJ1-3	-	TGCGCCAGCAGCCAAGTGTCCTCTGGAAACACCATATATTTT	CASSQVSSGNTIYF
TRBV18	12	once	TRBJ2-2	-	TGTGCCAGCTCACCAGACACCGGGGAGCTGTTTTTT	CASSPDTGELFF
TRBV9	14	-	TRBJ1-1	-	TGTGCCAGCAGCCCCGGGGACACAAGGACTGAAGCTTTCTTT	CASSPGDTRTEAFF
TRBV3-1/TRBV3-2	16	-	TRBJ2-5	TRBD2	TGTGCCAGCAGTCAGAGCGGGGGGCTCCTCCAAGAGACCCAGTACTTC	CASSQSGGLLQETQYF
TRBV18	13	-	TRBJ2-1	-	TGTGCCAGCTCACCCGGCGAAGGGAATGAGCAGTTCTTC	CASSPGEGNEQFF
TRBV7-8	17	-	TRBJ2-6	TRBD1	TGTGCCAGCAGCTTACGGACAGGGGGCTTTGGGGCCAACGTCCTGACTTTC	CASSLRTGGFGANVLTF
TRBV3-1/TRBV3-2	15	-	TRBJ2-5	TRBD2	TGTGCCAGCAGCCGACTAGCGGGGGGCGGGGAGACCCAGTACTTC	CASSRLAGGGETQYF
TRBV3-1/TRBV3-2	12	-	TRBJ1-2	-	TGTGCCAGCAGCCAAGGGTGGGATGGCTACACCTTC	CASSQGWDGYTF
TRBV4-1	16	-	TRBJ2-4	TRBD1	TGCGCCAGCAGCCAAGATCGGGGGACAGGGGGGACCATTCAGTACTTC	CASSQDRGTGGTIQYF
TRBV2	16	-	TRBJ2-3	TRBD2	TGTGCCAGCAGTGAGGTTAGCGGGGTATTGGCAGATACGCAGTATTTT	CASSEVSGVLADTQYF
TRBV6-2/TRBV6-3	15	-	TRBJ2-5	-	TGTGCCAGCAGTTACGGTCACGCGCTTCAAGAGACCCAGTACTTC	CASSYGHALQETQYF
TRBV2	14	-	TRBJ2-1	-	TGTGCCAGCCCACTAGTTAATCCCTACAATGAGCAGTTCTTC	CASPLVNPYNEQFF
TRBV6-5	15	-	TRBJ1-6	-	TGTGCCAGCAGGTCAGGGGCGGGGGGCAATTCACCCCTCCACTTT	CASRSGAGGNSPLHF
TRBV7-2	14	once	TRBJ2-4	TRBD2	TGTGCCAGCAGCTCCCCGGGAGGCAAAAACATTCAGTACTTC	CASSSPGGKNIQYF
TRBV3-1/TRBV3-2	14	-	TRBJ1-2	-	TGTGCCAGCAGCCGACACGAGGGAAACTATGGCTACACCTTC	CASSRHEGNYGYTF
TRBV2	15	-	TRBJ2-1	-	TGTGCCAGCAGTCCTGGACAGAGCTCCTACAATGAGCAGTTCTTC	CASSPGQSSYNEQFF
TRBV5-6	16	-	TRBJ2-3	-	TGTGCCAGCAGCTCCTTGACAGGCTCTAGCACAGATACGCAGTATTTT	CASSSLTGSSTDTQYF
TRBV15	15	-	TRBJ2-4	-	TGTGCCACCAGCAGACCCGGGACAGCCAAAAACATTCAGTACTTC	CATSRPGTAKNIQYF
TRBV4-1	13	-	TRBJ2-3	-	TGCGCCAGCAGGGGCCTGGGCACAGATACGCAGTATTTT	CASRGLGTDTQYF
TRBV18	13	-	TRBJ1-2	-	TGTGCCAGCTCACCAATGAGAGACTATGGCTACACCTTC	CASSPMRDYGYTF
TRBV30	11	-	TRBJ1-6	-	TGTGCCTGGAGTGTAGTGGGGGACCTCCACTTT	CAWSVVGDLHF
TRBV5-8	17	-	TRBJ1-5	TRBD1	TGTGCCAGCAGCGCCGGACAGGGGCTGGGTAGCAATCAGCCCCAGCATTTT	CASSAGQGLGSNQPQHF
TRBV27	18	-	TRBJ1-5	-	TGTGCCAGCAGTCTAAAACCGCCGGGGTTCTATAGCAATCAGCCCCAGCATTTT	CASSLKPPGFYSNQPQHF
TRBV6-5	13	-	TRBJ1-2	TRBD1	TGTGCCAGCAGTTACGGACAGGTTTGGGGCTACACCTTC	CASSYGQVWGYTF
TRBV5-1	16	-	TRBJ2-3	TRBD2	TGCGCCAGCAGCTTGGGGGGACTAGCGCCCACAGATACGCAGTATTTT	CASSLGGLAPTDTQYF
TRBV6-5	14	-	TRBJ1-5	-	TGTGCCACCACCCGGGCCAATAGCAATCAGCCCCAGCATTTT	CATTRANSNQPQHF
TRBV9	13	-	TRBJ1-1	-	TGTGCCAGCAGCTCGAGCCCGAACACTGAAGCTTTCTTT	CASSSSPNTEAFF
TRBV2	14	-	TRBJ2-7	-	TGTGCCAGCAAGGGTAATTCCGCTATCTACGAGCAGTACTTC	CASKGNSAIYEQYF
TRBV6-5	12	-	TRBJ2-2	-	TGTGCCAGCAGTTCCTACACCGGGGAGCTGTTTTTT	CASSSYTGELFF
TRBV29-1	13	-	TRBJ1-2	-	TGCAGCGCCGATACCGGGACTGGAGGCGGCTACACCTTC	CSADTGTGGGYTF
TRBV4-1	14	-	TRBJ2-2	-	TGCGCCAGCACCCTTAGGATGGAATCCGGGGAGCTGTTTTTT	CASTLRMESGELFF
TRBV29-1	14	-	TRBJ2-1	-	TGCAGCGTCCTGGGGGGGGCCGGCATGGATGAGCAGTTCTTC	CSVLGGAGMDEQFF
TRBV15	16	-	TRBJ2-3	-	TGTGCCACCAGCAGAGGAGCGACGGTCCCGGCAGATACGCAGTATTTT	CATSRGATVPADTQYF
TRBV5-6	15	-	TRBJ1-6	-	TGTGCCAGCAGCGCCAGGGGTATACGGAATTCACCCCTCCACTTT	CASSARGIRNSPLHF
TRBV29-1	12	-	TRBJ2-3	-	TGCAGCGGCTCGGGGCCTGGGGATACGCAGTATTTT	CSGSGPGDTQYF
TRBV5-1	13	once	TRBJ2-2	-	TGCGCCAGCAGAACAGGGAATGCCGGGGAGCTGTTTTTT	CASRTGNAGELFF
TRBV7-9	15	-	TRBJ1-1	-	TGTGCCAGCAGCTCTGCTGGGACATTGGACACTGAAGCTTTCTTT	CASSSAGTLDTEAFF
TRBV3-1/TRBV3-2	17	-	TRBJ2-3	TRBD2	TGTGCCAGCAGCCAAGGCCTAGCGGGGCCCAGCACAGATACGCAGTATTTT	CASSQGLAGPSTDTQYF
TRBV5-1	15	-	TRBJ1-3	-	TGCGCCAGCAGCTTGGCCGGGGACTCTGGAAACACCATATATTTT	CASSLAGDSGNTIYF
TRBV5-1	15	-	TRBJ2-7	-	TGCGCCAGCAGCCTTTGGACGGTGAGCTCCTACGAGCAGTACTTC	CASSLWTVSSYEQYF
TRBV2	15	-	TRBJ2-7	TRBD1	TGTGCCAGCAGCCAGGGGGCTCTGAGCTCCTACGAGCAGTACTTC	CASSQGALSSYEQYF
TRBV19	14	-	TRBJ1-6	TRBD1	TGTGCCAGTAGTGGACAGGGCATTGGTTCACCCCTCCACTTT	CASSGQGIGSPLHF
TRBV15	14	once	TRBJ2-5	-	TGTGCCACCAGCAGAGATCCGGGGGAAGAGACCCAGTACTTC	CATSRDPGEETQYF
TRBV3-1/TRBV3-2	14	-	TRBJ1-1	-	TGTGCCAGCAGCCAAGAATCCGCTAGGACTGAAGCTTTCTTT	CASSQESARTEAFF
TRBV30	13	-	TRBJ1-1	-	TGTGCCTGGAGTTTATTCCAGGGGACTGAAGCTTTCTTT	CAWSLFQGTEAFF
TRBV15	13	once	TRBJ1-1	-	TGTGCCACCAGCACCTCCGGGGTCACTGAAGCTTTCTTT	CATSTSGVTEAFF